The T cell receptor beta chain described here comes from a study of OX40 agonist ivuxolimab in advanced cancers. Study details: Having had anti-PD-1, anti-PD-L1 or anti-CTLA-4 therapy before was allowed, and under 50% had some.

Concerning this clone itself: What it binds is not known. Compared with germline, one end of the junction differs, possibly owing to a read error.

Measured with immunoSEQ multiplex PCR; TCRdb has only the in-frame clones, and not every one. The sample contains 25,000 to 35,000 clones, approximately 88% of which appear only once. Study results and caveats: Clonal expansion was among the lowest in partial responders at 0.1-3.0 mg/kg, especially CD8+.

This TCR was recovered from an adult with an advanced solid tumor such as melanoma, head and neck, liver or kidney cancer. The specimen comprised CD4+ or CD8+ T cells sorted from blood, sampled in a trial of the OX40 agonist ivuxolimab.

CDR3 loop: CASSFNTGELFF. CDR3 coding DNA: TGTGCTAGCAGCTTCAACACCGGGGAGCTGTTTTTT. The chain has TRBV7-7 and TRBJ2-2, with D unclear. This CDR3 is built from 12 residues. The V gene's germline CDR1 is SSHAT and CDR2 FNYEAQ (reference sequence).